This T cell receptor beta chain is drawn from a study of T cell responses to AZD1222 COVID-19 vaccine. Study-level points and caveats: After the peak T cell response, and only then, were repertoires sampled. Recipients of two AZD1222 doses showed rising Spike-specific TCR breadth and depth. Donors in the cohort were predominantly white British and more often female, and clonal diversity was possibly underestimated.

Some clones are missing from TCRdb's copy, which holds only in-frame ones; the method was immunoSEQ multiplex PCR. The sample records some 52,000 clones, roughly 87% being singletons. Samples with a second dose at about 4 or about 12 weeks were pooled together. Worth noting for this clone: Its antigen is not known.

Sample: peripheral blood, taken 28 days after the second AZD1222 dose. The sequence came from an adult who received the AZD1222 COVID-19 vaccine.

The CDR3 DNA sequence: TGTGCCAGTAGTATGGGGACACACTCCTACGAGCAGTACTTC. Translation: CASSMGTHSYEQYF. The rearrangement joins TRBV19 to TRBJ2-7, with a weak D call TRBD1 (6 bases). CDR1 is LNHDA, CDR2 SQIVND, per germline (reference sequence). The length of the CDR3 is 14 residues. Trimming left V 3 bases short and J 0 bases short, with 9 bases between.